These 17 T cell receptor beta chains were sequenced from one sample in a study of shared clonotypes between healthy human individuals. The table came from immunoSEQ multiplex PCR; TCRdb's copy has only in-frame clones and leaves some out. The table lists some 510,000 clones, 79% of them singletons. The sample consisted of PBMCs. These receptors all stem from a middle-aged woman in good health. Some clones in this sample may be carry-over from other donors' samples.

This clone was observed a few times. This sequence joins TRBV10-2 and TRBJ2-7; TRBD1 agrees at 10 bases. Per the germline V gene, CDR1 is WSHSY and CDR2 is SAAADI. CDR3 length: 14 residues. V lost 6 bases and J lost 5; bases outside the gene matches: 7. The CDR3 region is CASSPGTGVNEQYF. The CDR3 DNA follows: TGCGCCAGCAGCCCCGGGACAGGGGTAAACGAGCAGTACTTC.

CDR3 loop: CASSSVTGGPPYEQYF. Written as DNA, the CDR3 is TGTGCCAGTAGTAGTGTCACCGGAGGGCCCCCCTACGAGCAGTACTTC. This sequence joins TRBV19 and TRBJ2-7; TRBD2 might be the D (6 bases). The CDR3 is made up of 16 amino acids. V was trimmed by 4 bases and J by 2 bases, leaving 18 bases between them. From germline, CDR1 is LNHDA and CDR2 SQIVND (reference sequence).

The rearrangement uses TRBV29-1 and TRBJ2-5; D is tentatively TRBD1 or TRBD2 (6 bases each). The V and J ends lost 6 bases and 7 bases respectively, with 18 bases between them. The CDR3 loop spans 13 amino acids. CDR1 SQVTM and CDR2 ANQGSEA come from the germline V gene. The CDR3 DNA sequence: TGCAGCGTACTACTCGGGGGCCTAATGACCCAGTACTTC. Amino acid sequence: CSVLLGGLMTQYF. Complete variable domain (other parts from reference TRBV29-1 and TRBJ2-5): SAVISQKPSRDICQRGTSLTIQCQVDSQVTMMFWYRQQPGQSLTLIATANQGSEATYESGFVIDKFPISRPNLTFSTLTVSNMSPEDSSIYLCSVLLGGLMTQYFGPGTRLLVL.

This clone was counted ten times or more. This chain uses TRBV6-4 with TRBJ1-2, with no clear D. Germline lookup yields CDR1 MRHNA and CDR2 SNTAGT. The CDR3 sequence is 14 residues long. The germline V and J ends were trimmed by 6 bases and 1 base, with 12 bases remaining between them. The CDR3 region has the DNA TGTGCCAGCAGGGCGGACTCTTATAACTATGGCTACACCTTC. Amino acids: CASRADSYNYGYTF.

The chain uses TRBV2 and TRBJ1-1, with unresolved D. CDR3 length equals 15 residues. Germline V CDR1 and CDR2: SNHLY, FYNNEI. Between the trimmed V and J ends, which lost 7 bases and 1 base, there was a span of 16 bases. The CDR3 sequence: CASNGRDSWNTEAFF. CDR3 coding DNA: TGTGCCAGCAACGGACGGGATTCGTGGAACACTGAAGCTTTCTTT.

The chain links TRBV4-3 to TRBJ1-5, with unresolved D. The length of the CDR3 is 14 residues. The V and J ends lost 8 bases and 1 base respectively, with 12 bases between them. Per the germline V gene, CDR1 is LGHNA and CDR2 is YSLEER. This CDR3 reads CASGNGWSNQPQHF. In DNA, the CDR3 is TGCGCCAGCGGGAACGGGTGGAGCAATCAGCCCCAGCATTTT.

Only a few counts were recorded for this clone. The chain couples TRBV2 to TRBJ1-5, with D unclear. With 5 bases removed from V and 6 bases from J, the gap between germline ends came to 11 bases. The germline CDR1 and CDR2 sequences are SNHLY and FYNNEI. The CDR3 length is 13 residues. CDR3 coding DNA: TGTGCCAGCAGTACCCCGGGCGGTCAGCCCCAGCATTTT. Its translation: CASSTPGGQPQHF.

The chain joins TRBV28 to TRBJ2-7; TRBD2 might be the D (6 bases). Germline V lookup: CDR1 MDHEN, CDR2 SYDVKM. The CDR3 totals 16 residues. The V end was cut by 0 bases, the J end by 5 bases, with 17 bases between. This CDR3 reads CASSLWTRVARDEQYF. The CDR3 DNA is TGTGCCAGCAGTTTATGGACTAGGGTAGCGAGGGACGAGCAGTACTTC. Together with reference TRBV28 and TRBJ2-7, the CDR3 gives the full variable domain: DVKVTQSSRYLVKRTGEKVFLECVQDMDHENMFWYRQDPGLGLRLIYFSYDVKMKEKGDIPEGYSVSREKKERFSLILESASTNQTSMYLCASSLWTRVARDEQYFGPGTRLTVT.

CDR3 sequence (DNA): TGTGCCAGCAGTCGACTAGCGGGAGGGCGAGAGACCCAGTACTTC. This codes for CASSRLAGGRETQYF. This chain links TRBV28 with TRBJ2-5; 14 positions agree with TRBD2. The CDR3 consists of 15 residues. CDR1 is MDHEN, CDR2 SYDVKM, per germline. The V segment lost 5 bases and the J segment 4 bases; nucleotides outside the gene matches: 3.

The chain combines TRBV30 with TRBJ2-6; D might be TRBD1 (5 bases). Between the trimmed V and J ends, which lost 5 bases and 0 bases, there was a span of 8 bases. Germline lookup yields CDR1 GTSNPN and CDR2 SVGIG (reference sequence). The CDR3 runs 14 residues. The chain's CDR3 is CAWDRSSGANVLTF. As DNA, the CDR3 is TGTGCCTGGGACAGAAGCTCTGGGGCCAACGTCCTGACTTTC.

This clone was picked up a small number of times. The chain couples TRBV5-8 to TRBJ2-7; 7 positions agree with TRBD2. V shed 0 bases and J 6 bases; nucleotides not matched to a gene: 9. CDR3 length equals 15 residues. The germline V gene has CDR1 SGHTS and CDR2 YDEGEE. Here the CDR3 DNA reads TGTGCCAGCAGCTTGGAGGGAGGGACTCCTAGCGAGCAGTACTTC. It translates to CASSLEGGTPSEQYF.

The chain recombines TRBV27 with TRBJ2-5; D is perhaps TRBD1 or TRBD2 (5 bases each). The J call could be wrong; TRBJ2-7 is a better fit for the DNA end. The CDR3 runs 15 residues. Germline V gene sequence: CDR1 MNHEY, CDR2 SMNVEV (reference sequence). This chain's CDR3 is CASGPDSAGSYEQYF. As DNA, the CDR3 is TGTGCCAGCGGACCGGACTCCGCAGGGTCCTACGAGCAGTACTTC.

The CDR3 spells CASKSGPRSAQHF. CDR3 in DNA: TGTGCCAGCAAGTCAGGGCCGAGATCCGCCCAGCATTTT. The chain combines TRBV2 with TRBJ1-5; a possible D gene is TRBD1 (5 bases). V shed 7 bases and J shed 11 bases, with 18 bases lying between them. The CDR3 totals 13 residues. CDR1 is SNHLY, CDR2 FYNNEI, per germline. Complete variable domain (other parts from reference TRBV2 and TRBJ1-5): EPEVTQTPSHQVTQMGQEVILRCVPISNHLYFYWYRQILGQKVEFLVSFYNNEISEKSEIFDDQFSVERPDGSNFTLKIRSTKLEDSAMYFCASKSGPRSAQHFGDGTRLSIL.

The rearrangement joins TRBV6-6 to TRBJ2-1; D is perhaps TRBD2 (6 bases). In germline, CDR1 is MNHNY, CDR2 SVGAGI (reference sequence). This CDR3 region has 14 residues. Trimming pared 10 bases from V and 0 bases from J, leaving 13 bases between. The CDR3 sequence: CAIGGPSSYNEQFF. CDR3 DNA: TGTGCCATCGGGGGACCTAGCTCCTACAATGAGCAGTTCTTC.

The chain uses TRBV29-1 and TRBJ2-2; no firm D call. Deletions cut 7 bases from V and 7 bases from J, with 13 bases between. The CDR3 covers 12 residues. Germline V gives CDR1 SQVTM, CDR2 ANQGSEA. The CDR3 region has the DNA TGCAGCGCGTCCAGTTGGGGCGGGGAGCTGTTTTTT. Its translation is CSASSWGGELFF.

The J gene is TRBJ2-4, the V gene TRBV7-2, with 9 nucleotides matching TRBD1. The junction had 4 bases not matched to a gene; V was cut back by 5 bases and J by 8 bases. The germline V gene has CDR1 SGHTA and CDR2 FQGNSA. The CDR3 consists of 13 residues. Here the CDR3 DNA reads TGTGCCAGCAGCCCCCGGACAGGGGACATTCAGTACTTC. Encoded protein: CASSPRTGDIQYF.

In this sample, this clone turned up once. CDR3 nucleotides: TGTGCCAGCAGCTTGACAGGGCCAAACTATGGCTACACCTTC. It encodes CASSLTGPNYGYTF. The chain is built from TRBV5-6 and TRBJ1-2, with a weak D call TRBD1 (6 bases). CDR1 and CDR2 (germline): SGHDT, YYEEEE. Trimming pared 1 base from V and 2 bases from J, leaving 9 bases between. There are 14 residues in the CDR3.